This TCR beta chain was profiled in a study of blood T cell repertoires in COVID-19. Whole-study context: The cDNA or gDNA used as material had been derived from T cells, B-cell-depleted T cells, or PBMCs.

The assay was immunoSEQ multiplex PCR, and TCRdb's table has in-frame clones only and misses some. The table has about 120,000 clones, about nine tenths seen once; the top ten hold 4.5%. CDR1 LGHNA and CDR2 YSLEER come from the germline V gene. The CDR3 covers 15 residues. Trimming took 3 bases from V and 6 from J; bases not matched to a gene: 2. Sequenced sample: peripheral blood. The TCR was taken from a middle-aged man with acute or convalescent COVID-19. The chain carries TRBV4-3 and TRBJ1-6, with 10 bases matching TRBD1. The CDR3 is CASSQGQGFNSPLHF. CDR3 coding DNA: TGCGCCAGCAGCCAGGGACAGGGGTTTAATTCACCCCTCCACTTT.